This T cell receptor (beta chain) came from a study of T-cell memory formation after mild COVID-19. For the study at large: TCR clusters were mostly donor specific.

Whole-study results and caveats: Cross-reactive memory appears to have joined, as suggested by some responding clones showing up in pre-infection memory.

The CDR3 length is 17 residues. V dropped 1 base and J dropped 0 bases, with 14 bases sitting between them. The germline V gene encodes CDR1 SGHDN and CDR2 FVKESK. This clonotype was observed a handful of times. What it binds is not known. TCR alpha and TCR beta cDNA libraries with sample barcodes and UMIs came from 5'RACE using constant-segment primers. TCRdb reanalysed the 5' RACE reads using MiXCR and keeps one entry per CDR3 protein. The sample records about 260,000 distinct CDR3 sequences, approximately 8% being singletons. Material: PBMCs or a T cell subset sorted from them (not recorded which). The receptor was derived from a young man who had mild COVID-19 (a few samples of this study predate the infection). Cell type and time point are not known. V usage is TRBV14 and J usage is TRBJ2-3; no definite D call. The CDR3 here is CASSQGPRRLSTDTQYF. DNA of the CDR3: TGTGCCAGCAGCCAAGGGCCTCGGCGCCTAAGCACAGATACGCAGTATTTT.